This TCR beta chain came from a study of shared clonotypes between healthy human individuals. Study at large: CD4 naive and memory got three plates each, CD8 naive two, CD8 memory one.

Measured with immunoSEQ multiplex PCR; TCRdb has only the in-frame clones, and not every one. Here the sample spans 2,500,000 or so clones, about 90% being singletons. This clone was observed once. Other DNA sequences of this sample code for an identical CDR3. The CDR3 loop spans 13 amino acids. Germline CDR1 reads SGHTA; CDR2 reads FQGNSA. Trimming pared 3 bases from V and 3 bases from J, leaving 7 bases between. The rearrangement uses TRBV7-2 and TRBJ2-3, with D maybe TRBD2 (5 bases). Sequenced sample: naive CD4+ T cells from PBMCs. Stated subset: CD45RA+ positively selected. This clonotype was sampled from a man between 18 and 29 years old in good health. Some clones in this sample may be carry-over from other donors' samples. CDR3 amino acids: CASSFPGTDTQYF. The CDR3 bases are TGTGCCAGCAGCTTCCCGGGGACAGATACGCAGTATTTT.